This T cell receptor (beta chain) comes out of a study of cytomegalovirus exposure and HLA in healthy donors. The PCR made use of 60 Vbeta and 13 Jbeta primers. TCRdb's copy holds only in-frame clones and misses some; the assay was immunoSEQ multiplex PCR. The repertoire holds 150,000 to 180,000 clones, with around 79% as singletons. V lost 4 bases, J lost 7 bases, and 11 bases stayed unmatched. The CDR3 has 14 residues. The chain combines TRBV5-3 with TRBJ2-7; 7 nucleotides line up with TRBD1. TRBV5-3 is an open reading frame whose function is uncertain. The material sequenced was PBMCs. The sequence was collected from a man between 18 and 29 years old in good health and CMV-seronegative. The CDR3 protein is CARSTGQSLREQYV. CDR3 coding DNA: TGTGCCAGAAGCACGGGACAGTCCCTGAGGGAGCAGTACGTC.